One and the same sample provided the 27 T cell receptor beta chains below, sequenced in a study of blood T cell repertoires in COVID-19. Libraries were prepared by immunoSEQ multiplex PCR; TCRdb keeps only in-frame clonotypes and omits some of them. This sample has some 88,000 clones, with 75% to 90% found just once. Sequenced sample: peripheral blood. All receptors come from a man aged 55 to 70 with acute or convalescent COVID-19.

The rearrangement uses TRBV5-1 and TRBJ2-1, with a weak D call TRBD2 (5 bases). The V gene's germline CDR1 is SGHRS and CDR2 YFSETQ. CDR3 length equals 15 residues. V lost 5 bases and J lost 2, with 14 bases in between. The CDR3 nucleotides read TGCGCCAGCAGGGAGGACCCCCGGCCCTACAATGAGCAGTTCTTC. Its protein product is CASREDPRPYNEQFF.

The chain carries TRBV13 and TRBJ1-2, with 10 bases fitting TRBD1. Germline CDR1 PRHDT, CDR2 FYEKMQ (reference sequence). The J segment lost 13 bases and the V segment lost 8 bases, leaving 10 bases of the junction unmatched. The CDR3 runs to 12 residues. This chain's CDR3 is CASDGQGGSRTF. CDR3 DNA: TGTGCCAGCGACGGACAGGGGGGCAGTCGCACCTTC. The full variable domain, with the rest looked up from reference TRBV13 and TRBJ1-2, is AAGVIQSPRHLIKEKRETATLKCYPIPRHDTVYWYQQGPGQDPQFLISFYEKMQSDKGSIPDRFSAQQFSDYHSELNMSSLELGDSALYFCASDGQGGSRTFGSGTRLTVV.

The chain uses TRBV6-5 and TRBJ2-4; TRBD2 agrees at 10 bases. In germline, CDR1 is MNHEY, CDR2 SVGAGI. The CDR3 is made up of 15 amino acids. Trimming cost V 6 bases and J 6 bases; bases outside gene matches: 8. In DNA form, the CDR3 reads TGTGCCAGCAGAGAGAGCGGGAGGGGGGGAAACATTCAGTACTTC. Its protein is CASRESGRGGNIQYF.

The genes are TRBV2 and TRBJ2-5; TRBD2 agrees at 12 bases. Per germline, CDR1 SNHLY and CDR2 FYNNEI. Losses at the gene ends were 5 bases for V and 2 bases for J; bases not matched to a gene: 6. The CDR3 runs 16 residues. DNA of the CDR3: TGTGCCAGCAGTACTAGCGGGAGGACCGATCAAGAGACCCAGTACTTC. Protein: CASSTSGRTDQETQYF.

Concerning this clone itself: A junction end diverges from the germline sequence, so it may reflect a read error. The chain links TRBV3-1 (or the pseudogene TRBV3-2) to TRBJ1-1; tentative D call: TRBD1 (6 bases). This CDR3 region has 12 residues. CDR1 is LGHDT and CDR2 is YNNKEL in the germline V gene (reference sequence). The CDR3 loop is CASSSLGGAFVF. The CDR3 DNA reads TGTGCCAGCAGCTCCCTAGGGGGGGCGTTTGTCTTT.

CDR3 bases: TGCAGCGTTGAAGGGGTTCTGGGGGCGAATGAAAAACTGTTTTTT. Amino acid sequence: CSVEGVLGANEKLFF. This chain uses TRBV29-1 with TRBJ1-4, with TRBD1 as a possible D gene (6 bases). V lost 1 base and J lost 5, with 14 bases in between. Germline values: CDR1 SQVTM, CDR2 ANQGSEA. This CDR3 comprises 15 residues. Variable domain in full (rest from reference TRBV29-1 and TRBJ1-4): SAVISQKPSRDICQRGTSLTIQCQVDSQVTMMFWYRQQPGQSLTLIATANQGSEATYESGFVIDKFPISRPNLTFSTLTVSNMSPEDSSIYLCSVEGVLGANEKLFFGSGTQLSVL.

This clone was seen a single time. V is TRBV5-1 and J is TRBJ2-3, with 8 bases identical to TRBD2. The length of the CDR3 is 15 residues. Germline V gene lookup returns CDR1 SGHRS and CDR2 YFSETQ. The trim removed 2 bases at V and 1 base at J, leaving 3 bases unmatched. CDR3 amino acids: CASSFLGRGTDTQYF. The CDR3 bases are TGCGCCAGCAGCTTTCTCGGGAGGGGCACAGATACGCAGTATTTT.

V usage is TRBV2 and J usage is TRBJ1-4; 7 bases line up with TRBD1. The CDR3 is 15 residues long. Trimming cost V 0 bases and J 5 bases; bases outside gene matches: 3. From germline, CDR1 is SNHLY and CDR2 FYNNEI. Here the CDR3 DNA reads TGTGCCAGCAGTGAAGCCCTACAGGGGAATGAAAAACTGTTTTTT. Its translation is CASSEALQGNEKLFF.

V usage is TRBV19 and J usage is TRBJ2-1, with 12 bases fitting TRBD2. The germline V gene has CDR1 LNHDA and CDR2 SQIVND (reference sequence). V trimming: 3 bases; J trimming: 7 bases; junction bases outside the gene matches: 16. The CDR3 spans 19 residues. CDR3 loop: CASSMYHWLTSGRWNEQFF. The CDR3 nucleotides are TGTGCCAGTAGTATGTACCACTGGCTGACTAGCGGGAGATGGAATGAGCAGTTCTTC.

V and J are TRBV6-6 and TRBJ1-1, with D possibly being TRBD1 (6 bases). The ends were cut back, 4 bases at V and 5 bases at J, with 14 bases in the middle. Per the germline V gene, CDR1 is MNHNY and CDR2 is SVGAGI (reference sequence). CDR3 length: 14 residues. The CDR3 coding sequence is TGTGCCAGCAGTTCGACAGGTTCGGGTACTGAAGCTTTCTTT. It specifies CASSSTGSGTEAFF.

The chain recombines TRBV6-5 with TRBJ1-2; 8 bases line up with TRBD1. The germline CDR1 and CDR2 sequences are MNHEY and SVGAGI. V trimming: 0 bases; J trimming: 8 bases; junction bases outside the gene matches: 5. The CDR3 spans 14 residues. CDR3 amino acids: CASSYSGQGRGYTF. CDR3 DNA sequence: TGTGCCAGCAGTTACTCTGGACAGGGTCGGGGCTACACCTTC.

The CDR3 here is CASSSLGRSDNEQFF. CDR3 DNA sequence: TGTGCCAGCAGCTCGCTCGGGAGATCGGACAATGAGCAGTTCTTC. The chain couples TRBV7-6 to TRBJ2-1, with a possible D match to TRBD2 (6 bases). V lost 4 bases, J lost 5 bases, and 15 bases lay in between. In germline, CDR1 is SGHVS, CDR2 FNYEAQ. The CDR3 is 15 residues long.

This clone has only a few counts. The rearrangement joins TRBV7-9 to TRBJ1-5, with D perhaps TRBD1 (6 bases). This CDR3 has 15 amino acids. Trimming pared 4 bases from V and 2 bases from J, leaving 12 bases between. Germline V lookup: CDR1 SEHNR, CDR2 FQNEAQ (reference sequence). The CDR3 DNA follows: TGTGCCAGCAGCTCCTCAGGGGCCGGCAATCAGCCCCAGCATTTT. It translates to CASSSSGAGNQPQHF.

The V call is TRBV11-2, the J call TRBJ2-7; possibly TRBD1 for D (5 bases). Germline V gene sequence: CDR1 SGHAT, CDR2 FQNNGV. V was pared by 1 base and J by 0 bases, with 13 bases between. The CDR3 length is 16 residues. CDR3 DNA: TGTGCCAGCAGCTTAGTTAACAGGCTCGGCTCCTACGAGCAGTACTTC. As protein: CASSLVNRLGSYEQYF.

The chain is built from TRBV13 and TRBJ2-5; TRBD1 matches 8 bases. CDR1 is PRHDT and CDR2 is FYEKMQ in the germline V gene (reference sequence). V gave up 0 bases and J gave up 9 bases; unmatched junction bases: 9. CDR3 length: 15 amino acids. The CDR3 reads CASSLGSGGIVSQYF. In DNA form, the CDR3 reads TGTGCCAGCAGCTTAGGTTCAGGGGGCATCGTGTCCCAGTACTTC.

For this clone: Other nucleotide sequences in the sample specify the same CDR3. This rearrangement joins TRBV18 to TRBJ1-5; 8 nucleotides agree with TRBD1. V trimming: 4 bases; J trimming: 1 base; junction bases outside the gene matches: 3. CDR1 and CDR2 (germline): KGHSH, LQKENI. The CDR3 runs to 15 residues. This CDR3 is CASSQNRGSNQPQHF. CDR3 nucleotide sequence: TGTGCCAGCTCACAAAACAGGGGGAGCAATCAGCCCCAGCATTTT.

The V and J genes are TRBV4-1 and TRBJ1-4, with 11 nucleotides matching TRBD1. Germline V gene data show CDR1 as MGHRA and CDR2 as YSYEKL. The CDR3 is 16 residues long. V dropped 3 bases and J dropped 7; count of bases not matched to a gene: 7. CDR3 nucleotide sequence: TGCGCCAGCAGCCACCGGACAGGGGGCGGCGGTGAAAAACTGTTTTTT. Translated: CASSHRTGGGGEKLFF.

J is TRBJ2-3 and V is TRBV30; D gene ambiguous. In germline, CDR1 is GTSNPN, CDR2 SVGIG (reference sequence). Trimming removed 3 bases at V and 2 bases at J, with 15 bases between. The CDR3 loop spans 15 amino acids. The DNA for the CDR3 is TGTGCCTGGAGCCCTCCCCGAGCATCCACAGATACGCAGTATTTT. Translated, it gives CAWSPPRASTDTQYF.

The rearrangement uses TRBV29-1 and TRBJ2-7; 9 bases fit TRBD1. Germline V gene sequence: CDR1 SQVTM, CDR2 ANQGSEA. V shed 6 bases, J shed 0 bases, and the junction held 12 bases outside the gene matches. The CDR3 has 16 residues. Written as DNA, the CDR3 is TGCAGCGTGGGGGACCGGGGGACAGGGCGCTCCTACGAGCAGTACTTC. Its protein is CSVGDRGTGRSYEQYF.

J is TRBJ1-5 and V is TRBV2; D is unclear. CDR3 length: 12 amino acids. Germline CDR1 SNHLY, CDR2 FYNNEI. V gave up 5 bases and J gave up 9 bases, with 11 bases separating them. CDR3 sequence reads: CASSIPGRPQHF. Here the CDR3 DNA reads TGTGCCAGCAGTATACCGGGTAGGCCCCAGCATTTT.

V is TRBV11-3 and J is TRBJ2-5, with 14 bases matching TRBD2. Trimming took 5 bases from V and 1 from J; bases not matched to a gene: 3. In germline, CDR1 is SGHNT, CDR2 YENEEA. The CDR3 extends over 16 amino acids. CDR3 sequence reads: CASSPGTSGGQETQYF. CDR3 DNA sequence: TGTGCCAGCAGCCCCGGGACTAGCGGGGGCCAAGAGACCCAGTACTTC.

The J gene is TRBJ1-4, the V gene TRBV7-2; 9 bases line up with TRBD1. J was trimmed by 3 bases and V by 1 base; bases with no gene match: 3. Germline CDR1 SGHTA, CDR2 FQGNSA. This CDR3 contains 16 residues. CDR3 in DNA: TGTGCCAGCAGCTTAGGATGGACAGGGGCTAATGAAAAACTGTTTTTT. This translates into CASSLGWTGANEKLFF.

The V gene is TRBV12-3 or TRBV12-4, the J gene TRBJ1-1; D gene ambiguous. This CDR3 contains 13 residues. V was shortened by 7 bases and J by 2 bases, with 11 bases between the two germline ends. Written as DNA, the CDR3 is TGTGCCAGCACGATAGCAGCAAACACTGAAGCTTTCTTT. Translating gives CASTIAANTEAFF.

The CDR3 region has the DNA TGTGCCAGTAGCGCAACAGGGGTAAAGACACGTGGGGATGAAAAACTGTTTTTT. Translating gives CASSATGVKTRGDEKLFF. The V and J genes are TRBV19 and TRBJ1-4, with 7 bases that match TRBD1. Trimming removed 6 bases from V and 6 bases from J; junction bases left unmatched: 19. Germline CDR1 reads LNHDA; CDR2 reads SQIVND (reference sequence). This CDR3 has 18 amino acids.

This sequence joins TRBV5-1 and TRBJ2-7, with 7 bases matching TRBD2. V shed 4 bases and J 4 bases; nucleotides not matched to a gene: 14. The germline V gene encodes CDR1 SGHRS and CDR2 YFSETQ. The CDR3 has 16 residues. The CDR3 DNA sequence: TGCGCCAGCAGCCCTAACGGCGGGGGAGTACCGTACGAGCAGTACTTC. It codes for CASSPNGGGVPYEQYF.

V gene TRBV25-1 combines with J gene TRBJ1-6; D gene unclear. Trimming left V 3 bases short and J 6 bases short, with 12 bases between. Germline CDR1 and CDR2: MGHDK and SYGVNS. The CDR3 has 15 residues. This chain's CDR3 is CASSDSPGINSPLHF. DNA of the CDR3: TGTGCCAGCAGTGATTCCCCGGGAATTAATTCACCCCTCCACTTT.

The V and J genes are TRBV7-9 and TRBJ1-1, with D hard to call. Looked up from germline, CDR1 is SEHNR and CDR2 is FQNEAQ (reference sequence). Trimming took 5 bases from V and 1 from J, leaving 8 bases between them. The CDR3 runs 13 residues. The CDR3 bases are TGTGCCAGCAGCACCCGGGGGAACACTGAAGCTTTCTTT. Translating it yields CASSTRGNTEAFF.